This T cell receptor beta chain originates from a study of control samples from healthy donors and cancer patients. This table comes from immunoSEQ multiplex PCR, and its TCRdb copy is limited to in-frame clones, with some not included. The sample shows tens of thousands of clones, around 79% of them seen only once. In germline, CDR1 is MNHEY, CDR2 SMNVEV (reference sequence). The CDR3 is 14 residues long. V shed 5 bases and J shed 4 bases, with 12 bases lying between them. The chain is built from TRBV27 and TRBJ1-3; D is undetermined. The TCR comes from a man aged 60 to 69 with head and neck cancer. Input material: PBMCs. The CDR3 DNA reads TGTGCCAGCAGTCCCCTGGCAGCGGGAAACACCATATATTTT. This sequence encodes CASSPLAAGNTIYF.